Sequencing of this T cell receptor (beta chain) was carried out in a study of blood T cell repertoires in COVID-19. Data came from immunoSEQ multiplex PCR; TCRdb stores just in-frame clones and leaves some out. The sample consists of around 97,000 clones, about 92% of them appearing once. V was pared by 7 bases and J by 5 bases, with 12 bases between. The CDR3 sequence is 13 residues long. Germline V gives CDR1 LGHNT, CDR2 FRNRAP. This chain connects TRBV12-5 to TRBJ1-3; D uncertain. The sample consisted of peripheral blood. The source of this sequence is a woman of 80 years or more in a cohort sampled during active COVID-19. The CDR3 protein is CASASVSRNTIYF. The CDR3 DNA is TGTGCTAGTGCCTCGGTTTCTAGAAACACCATATATTTT. The variable domain in full, with the rest retrieved from reference TRBV12-5 and TRBJ1-3, is DARVTQTPRHKVTEMGQEVTMRCQPILGHNTVFWYRQTMMQGLELLAYFRNRAPLDDSGMPKDRFSAEMPDATLATLKIQPSEPRDSAVYFCASASVSRNTIYFGEGSWLTVV.